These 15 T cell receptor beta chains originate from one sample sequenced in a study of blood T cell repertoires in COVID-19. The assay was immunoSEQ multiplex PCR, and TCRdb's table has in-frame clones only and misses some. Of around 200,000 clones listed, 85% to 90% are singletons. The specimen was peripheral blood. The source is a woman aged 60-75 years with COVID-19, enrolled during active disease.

The CDR3 sequence: CASSLIGREGASGNTIYF. Here the CDR3 DNA reads TGTGCCAGCAGCTTAATAGGACGGGAGGGGGCATCTGGAAACACCATATATTTT. This chain links TRBV7-9 with TRBJ1-3, with 7 positions matching TRBD1. The V segment lost 2 bases and the J segment 1 base; nucleotides outside the gene matches: 11. Germline V gene data show CDR1 as SEHNR and CDR2 as FQNEAQ (reference sequence). The CDR3 is 18 residues long.

The CDR3 DNA reads as TGTGCCAGTAGTTTTGGAGAAACAGGGCTTGGCTACACCTTC. It encodes CASSFGETGLGYTF. V is TRBV19 and J is TRBJ1-2; maybe TRBD1 (6 bases). V was pared by 5 bases and J by 7 bases, with 17 bases between. Germline loops: CDR1 LNHDA, CDR2 SQIVND (reference sequence). CDR3 size: 14 residues.

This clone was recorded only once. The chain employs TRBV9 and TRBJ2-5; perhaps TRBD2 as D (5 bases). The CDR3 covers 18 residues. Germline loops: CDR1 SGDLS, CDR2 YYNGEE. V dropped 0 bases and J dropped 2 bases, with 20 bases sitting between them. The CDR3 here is CASSVGGGRKELQETQYF. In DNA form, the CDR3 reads TGTGCCAGCAGCGTAGGAGGCGGGCGGAAGGAACTACAAGAGACCCAGTACTTC.

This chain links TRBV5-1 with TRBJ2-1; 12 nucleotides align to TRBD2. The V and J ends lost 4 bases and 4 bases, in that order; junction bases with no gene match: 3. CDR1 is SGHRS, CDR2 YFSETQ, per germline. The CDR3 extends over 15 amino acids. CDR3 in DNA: TGCGCCAGCAGCCGGACTAGCGGGGCGTACAATGAGCAGTTCTTC. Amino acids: CASSRTSGAYNEQFF.

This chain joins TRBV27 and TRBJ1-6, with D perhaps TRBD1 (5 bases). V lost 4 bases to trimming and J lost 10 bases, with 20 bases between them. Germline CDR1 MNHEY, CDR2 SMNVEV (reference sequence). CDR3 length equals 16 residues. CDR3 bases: TGTGCCAGCAGTTCACCTTTGCGGGGGGTTAGGTCACCCCTCCACTTT. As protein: CASSSPLRGVRSPLHF.

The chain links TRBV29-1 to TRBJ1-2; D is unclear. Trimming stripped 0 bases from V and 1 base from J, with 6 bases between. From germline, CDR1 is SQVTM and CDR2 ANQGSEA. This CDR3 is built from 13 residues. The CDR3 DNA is TGCAGCGTTGAAGAGCCGGGTAACTATGGCTACACCTTC. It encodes CSVEEPGNYGYTF.

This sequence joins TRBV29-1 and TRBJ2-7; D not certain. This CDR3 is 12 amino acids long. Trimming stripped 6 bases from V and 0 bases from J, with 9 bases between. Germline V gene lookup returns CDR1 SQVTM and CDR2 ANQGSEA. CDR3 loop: CSVKQSSYEQYF. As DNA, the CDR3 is TGCAGCGTCAAACAAAGCTCCTACGAGCAGTACTTC.

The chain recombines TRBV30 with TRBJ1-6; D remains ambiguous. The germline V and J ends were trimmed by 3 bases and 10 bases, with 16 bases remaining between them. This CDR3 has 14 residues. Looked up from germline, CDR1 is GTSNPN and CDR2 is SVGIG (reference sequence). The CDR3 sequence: CAWSRDSNRSPLHF. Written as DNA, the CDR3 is TGTGCCTGGAGCCGAGACTCAAATAGGTCACCCCTCCACTTT.

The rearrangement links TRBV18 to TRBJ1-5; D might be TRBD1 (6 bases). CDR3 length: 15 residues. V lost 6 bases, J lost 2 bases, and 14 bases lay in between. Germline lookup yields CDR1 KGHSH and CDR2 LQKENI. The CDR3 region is CASSPDRMGNQPQHF. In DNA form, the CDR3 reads TGTGCCAGCTCTCCAGACAGGATGGGCAATCAGCCCCAGCATTTT.

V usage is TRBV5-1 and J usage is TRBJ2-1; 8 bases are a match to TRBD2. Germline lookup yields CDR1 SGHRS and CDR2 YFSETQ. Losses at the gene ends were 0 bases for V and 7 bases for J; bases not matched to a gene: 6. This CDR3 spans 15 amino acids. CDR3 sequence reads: CASSLGGSGTNEQFF. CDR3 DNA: TGCGCCAGCAGCTTGGGAGGTAGCGGGACAAATGAGCAGTTCTTC.

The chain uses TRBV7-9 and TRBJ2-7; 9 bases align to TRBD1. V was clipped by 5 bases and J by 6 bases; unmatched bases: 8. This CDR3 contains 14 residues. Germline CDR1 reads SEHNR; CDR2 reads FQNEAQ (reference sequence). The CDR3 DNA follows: TGTGCCAGCAGCCTGACCCGACAGGGGGGCGAGCAGTACTTC. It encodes CASSLTRQGGEQYF.

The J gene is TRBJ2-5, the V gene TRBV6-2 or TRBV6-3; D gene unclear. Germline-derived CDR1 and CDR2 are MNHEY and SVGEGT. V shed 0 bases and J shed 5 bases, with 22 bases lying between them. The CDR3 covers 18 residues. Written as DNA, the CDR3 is TGTGCCAGCAGTTACTCGATTTTGAGGCCCGCCTCGGAGGAGACCCAGTACTTC. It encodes CASSYSILRPASEETQYF.

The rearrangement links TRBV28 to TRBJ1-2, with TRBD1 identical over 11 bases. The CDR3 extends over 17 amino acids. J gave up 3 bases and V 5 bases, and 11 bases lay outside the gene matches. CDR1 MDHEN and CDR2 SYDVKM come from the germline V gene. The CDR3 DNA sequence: TGTGCCAGCAGTGCGTCCGGGACAGGGGGTTCGGACTATGGCTACACCTTC. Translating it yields CASSASGTGGSDYGYTF.

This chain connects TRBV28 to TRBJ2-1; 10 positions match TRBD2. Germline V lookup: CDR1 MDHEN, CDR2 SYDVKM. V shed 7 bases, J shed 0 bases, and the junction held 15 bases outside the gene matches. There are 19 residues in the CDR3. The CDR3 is CASNSPGGLARSSYNEQFF. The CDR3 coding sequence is TGTGCCAGCAATTCCCCCGGGGGACTAGCGCGGAGCTCCTACAATGAGCAGTTCTTC.

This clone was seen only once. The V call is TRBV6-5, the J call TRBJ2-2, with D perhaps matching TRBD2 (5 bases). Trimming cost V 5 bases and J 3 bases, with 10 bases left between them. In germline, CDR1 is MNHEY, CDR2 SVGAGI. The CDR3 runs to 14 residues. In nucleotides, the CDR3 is TGTGCCAGCAGTAGCGGAATTGACACCGGGGAGCTGTTTTTT. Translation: CASSSGIDTGELFF.